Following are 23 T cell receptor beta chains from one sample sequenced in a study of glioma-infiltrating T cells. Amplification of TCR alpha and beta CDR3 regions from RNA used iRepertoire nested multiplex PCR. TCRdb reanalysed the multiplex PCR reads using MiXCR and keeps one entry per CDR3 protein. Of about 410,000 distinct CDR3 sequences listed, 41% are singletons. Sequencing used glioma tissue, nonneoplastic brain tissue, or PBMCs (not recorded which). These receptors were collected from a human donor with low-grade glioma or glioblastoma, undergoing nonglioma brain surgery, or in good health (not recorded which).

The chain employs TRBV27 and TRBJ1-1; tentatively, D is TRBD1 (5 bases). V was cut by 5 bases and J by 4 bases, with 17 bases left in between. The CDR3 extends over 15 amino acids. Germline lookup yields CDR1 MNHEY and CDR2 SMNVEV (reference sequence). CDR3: CASSEARRQSTEAFF. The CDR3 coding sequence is TGTGCCAGCAGTGAGGCTAGGAGACAGTCCACTGAAGCTTTCTTT.

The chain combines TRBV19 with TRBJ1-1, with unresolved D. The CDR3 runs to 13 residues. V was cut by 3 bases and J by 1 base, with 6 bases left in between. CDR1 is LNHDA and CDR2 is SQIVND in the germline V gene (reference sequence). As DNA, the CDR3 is TGTGCCAGTAGTATGCGTCCGAACACTGAAGCTTTCTTT. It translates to CASSMRPNTEAFF.

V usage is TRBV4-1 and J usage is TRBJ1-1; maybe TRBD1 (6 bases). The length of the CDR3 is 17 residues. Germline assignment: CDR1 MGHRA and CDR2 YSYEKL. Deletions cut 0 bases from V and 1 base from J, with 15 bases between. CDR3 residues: CASSQEYLGGGNTEAFF. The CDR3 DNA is TGCGCCAGCAGCCAAGAGTATCTCGGAGGGGGGAACACTGAAGCTTTCTTT.

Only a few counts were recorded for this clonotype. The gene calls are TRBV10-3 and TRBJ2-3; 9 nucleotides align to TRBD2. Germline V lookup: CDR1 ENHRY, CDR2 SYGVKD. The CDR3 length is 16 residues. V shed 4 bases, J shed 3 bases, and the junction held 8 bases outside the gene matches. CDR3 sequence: CAISASAGGRTDTQYF. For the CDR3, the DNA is TGTGCCATCAGTGCCTCAGCGGGAGGCCGGACAGATACGCAGTATTTT.

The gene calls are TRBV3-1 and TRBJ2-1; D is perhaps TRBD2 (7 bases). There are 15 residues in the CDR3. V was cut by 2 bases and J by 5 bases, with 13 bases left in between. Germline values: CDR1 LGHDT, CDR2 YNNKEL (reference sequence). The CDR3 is CASSQRGRADNEQFF. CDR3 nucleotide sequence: TGTGCCAGCAGCCAAAGGGGGAGGGCTGACAATGAGCAGTTCTTC.

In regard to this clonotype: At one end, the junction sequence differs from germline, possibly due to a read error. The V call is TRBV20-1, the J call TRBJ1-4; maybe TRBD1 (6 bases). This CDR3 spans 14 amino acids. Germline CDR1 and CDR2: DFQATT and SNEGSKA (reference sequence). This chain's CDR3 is CSAGQFGTSEKLFF. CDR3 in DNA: TGCAGTGCCGGACAGTTTGGAACTAGTGAAAAACTGTTTTTT.

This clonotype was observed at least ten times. This chain's CDR3 is CASSDRAGSTDTQYF. Written as DNA, the CDR3 is TGTGCCAGCAGTGACAGAGCGGGAAGCACAGATACGCAGTATTTT. J is TRBJ2-3 and V is TRBV6-4, with 7 positions matching TRBD2. V was clipped by 2 bases and J by 0 bases; unmatched bases: 2. The germline gives CDR1 MRHNA, CDR2 SNTAGT. The CDR3 consists of 15 residues.

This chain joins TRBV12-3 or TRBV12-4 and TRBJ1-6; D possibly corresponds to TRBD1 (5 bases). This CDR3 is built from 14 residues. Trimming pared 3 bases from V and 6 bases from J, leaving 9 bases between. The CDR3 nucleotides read TGTGCCAGCAGTTTGTTGGGGGGTAATTCACCCCTCCACTTT. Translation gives CASSLLGGNSPLHF.

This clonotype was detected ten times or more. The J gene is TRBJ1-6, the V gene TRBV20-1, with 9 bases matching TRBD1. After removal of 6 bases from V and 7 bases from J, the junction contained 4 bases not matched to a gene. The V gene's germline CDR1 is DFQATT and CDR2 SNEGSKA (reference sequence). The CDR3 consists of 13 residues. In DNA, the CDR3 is TGCAGTGCCATCGACAGGGGGAATTCACCCCTCCACTTT. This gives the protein CSAIDRGNSPLHF.

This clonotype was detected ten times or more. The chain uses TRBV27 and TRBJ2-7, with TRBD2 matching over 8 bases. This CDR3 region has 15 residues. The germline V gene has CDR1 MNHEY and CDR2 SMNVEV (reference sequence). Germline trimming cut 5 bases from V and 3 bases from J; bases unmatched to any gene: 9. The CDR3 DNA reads TGTGCCAGCAGTCCAGCCGGGACTAGGATCTACGAGCAGTACTTC. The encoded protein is CASSPAGTRIYEQYF.

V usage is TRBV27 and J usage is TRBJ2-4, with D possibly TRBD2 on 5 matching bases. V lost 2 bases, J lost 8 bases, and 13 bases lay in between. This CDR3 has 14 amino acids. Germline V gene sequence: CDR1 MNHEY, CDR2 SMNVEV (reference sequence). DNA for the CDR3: TGTGCCAGCAGTTTACGTCGGGGTACGGACATTCAGTACTTC. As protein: CASSLRRGTDIQYF.

The CDR3 region has the DNA TGTGCCAGCAGTTCAGCGGCAGGTGAAGCTTTCTTT. Encoded protein: CASSSAAGEAFF. The chain is built from TRBV12-3 or TRBV12-4 and TRBJ1-1; the D is unclear. CDR3 size: 12 residues. V shed 4 bases and J shed 7 bases, with 10 bases lying between them.

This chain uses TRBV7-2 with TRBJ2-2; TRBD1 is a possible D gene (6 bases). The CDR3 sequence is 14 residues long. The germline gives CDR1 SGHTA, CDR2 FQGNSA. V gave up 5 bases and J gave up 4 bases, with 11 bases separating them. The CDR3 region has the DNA TGTGCCAGCAGCGTACAGGGTATCACCGGGGAGCTGTTTTTT. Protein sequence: CASSVQGITGELFF.

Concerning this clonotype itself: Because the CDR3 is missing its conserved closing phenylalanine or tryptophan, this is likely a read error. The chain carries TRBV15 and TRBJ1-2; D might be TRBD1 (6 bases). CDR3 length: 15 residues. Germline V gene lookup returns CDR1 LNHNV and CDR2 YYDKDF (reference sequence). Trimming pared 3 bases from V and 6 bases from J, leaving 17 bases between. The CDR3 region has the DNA TGTGCCACCAGCAGGACTACGACAGGAGCGGATGGCTACACCTCC. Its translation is CATSRTTTGADGYTS.

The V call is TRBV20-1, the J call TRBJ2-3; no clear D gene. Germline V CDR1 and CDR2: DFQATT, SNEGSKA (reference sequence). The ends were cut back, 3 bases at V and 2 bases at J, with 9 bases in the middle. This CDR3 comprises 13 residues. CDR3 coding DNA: TGCAGTGCTAGTAGGCAGCCCACAGATACGCAGTATTTT. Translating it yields CSASRQPTDTQYF.

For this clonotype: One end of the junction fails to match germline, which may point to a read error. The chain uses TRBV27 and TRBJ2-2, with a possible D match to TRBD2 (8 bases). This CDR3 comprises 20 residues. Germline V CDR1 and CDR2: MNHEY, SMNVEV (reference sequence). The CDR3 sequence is CASSLGASGPLGGGTGELLF. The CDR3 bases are TGTGCCAGCAGTTTAGGAGCTAGCGGGCCCCTAGGAGGGGGCACCGGGGAGCTGCTTTTT.

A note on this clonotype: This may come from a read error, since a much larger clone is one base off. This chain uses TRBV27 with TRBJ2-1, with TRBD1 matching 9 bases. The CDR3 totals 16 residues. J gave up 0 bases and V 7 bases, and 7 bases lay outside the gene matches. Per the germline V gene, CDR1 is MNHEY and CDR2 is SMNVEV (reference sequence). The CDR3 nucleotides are TGTGCCAGCAACCGACCGGGACAGGGCTCCTACAATGAGCAGTTCTTC. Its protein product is CASNRPGQGSYNEQFF.

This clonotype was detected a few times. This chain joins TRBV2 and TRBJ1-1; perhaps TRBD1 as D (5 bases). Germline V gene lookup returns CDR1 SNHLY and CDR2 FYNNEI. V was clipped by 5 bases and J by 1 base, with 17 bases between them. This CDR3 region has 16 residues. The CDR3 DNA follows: TGTGCCAGCAGTACCTACGACAGTTCCCCGAACACTGAAGCTTTCTTT. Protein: CASSTYDSSPNTEAFF.

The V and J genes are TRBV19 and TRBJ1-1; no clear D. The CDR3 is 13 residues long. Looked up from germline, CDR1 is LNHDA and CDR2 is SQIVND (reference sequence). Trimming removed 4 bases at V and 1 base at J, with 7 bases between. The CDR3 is CASSTSANTEAFF. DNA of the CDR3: TGTGCCAGTAGTACGTCAGCGAACACTGAAGCTTTCTTT.

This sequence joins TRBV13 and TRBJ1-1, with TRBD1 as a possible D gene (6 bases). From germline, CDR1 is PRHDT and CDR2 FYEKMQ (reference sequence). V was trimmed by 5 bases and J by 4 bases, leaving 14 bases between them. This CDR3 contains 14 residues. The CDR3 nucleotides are TGTGCCAGCAGCGGATCACAGGGAATCACTGAAGCTTTCTTT. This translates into CASSGSQGITEAFF.

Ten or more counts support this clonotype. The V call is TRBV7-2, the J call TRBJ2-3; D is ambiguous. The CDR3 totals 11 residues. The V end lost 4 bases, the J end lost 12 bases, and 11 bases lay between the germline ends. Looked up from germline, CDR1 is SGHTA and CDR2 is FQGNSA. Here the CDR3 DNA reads TGTGCCAGCAGCTCCGGCCCCCTCCAGTATTTT. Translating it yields CASSSGPLQYF.

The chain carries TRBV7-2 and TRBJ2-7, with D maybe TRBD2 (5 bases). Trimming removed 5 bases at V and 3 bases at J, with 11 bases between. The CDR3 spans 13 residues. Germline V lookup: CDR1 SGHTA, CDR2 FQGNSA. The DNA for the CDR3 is TGTGCCAGCAGCCTACCGAGGGTCTACGAGCAGTACTTC. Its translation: CASSLPRVYEQYF.

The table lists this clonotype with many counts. The CDR3 DNA sequence: TGCAGTGCTAGCAGGGACTCTAACACAGATACGCAGTATTTT. It is translated as CSASRDSNTDTQYF. The rearrangement links TRBV20-1 to TRBJ2-3, with D possibly matching TRBD2 (6 bases). The V end was cut by 3 bases, the J end by 2 bases, with 12 bases between. Germline V lookup: CDR1 DFQATT, CDR2 SNEGSKA (reference sequence). There are 14 residues in the CDR3.